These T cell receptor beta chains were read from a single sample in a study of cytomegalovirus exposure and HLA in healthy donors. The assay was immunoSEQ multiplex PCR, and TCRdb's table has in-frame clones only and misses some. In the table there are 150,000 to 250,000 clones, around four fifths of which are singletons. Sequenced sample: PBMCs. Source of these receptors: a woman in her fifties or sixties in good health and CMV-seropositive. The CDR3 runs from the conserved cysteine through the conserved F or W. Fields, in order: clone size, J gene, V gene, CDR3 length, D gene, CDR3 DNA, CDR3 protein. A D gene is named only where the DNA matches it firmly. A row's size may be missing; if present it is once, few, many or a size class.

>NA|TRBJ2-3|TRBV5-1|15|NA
TGCGCCAGCAGCTTGAATCGCCGGAGCACAGATACGCAGTATTTT
CASSLNRRSTDTQYF
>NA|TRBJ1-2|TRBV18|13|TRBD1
TGTGCCAGCTCACAAGGGACAGGGGACGGCTACACCTTC
CASSQGTGDGYTF
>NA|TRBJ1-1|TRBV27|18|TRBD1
TGTGCCAGCAGTTCGGGGGCGAACAGGGGCGGTAGGAACACTGAAGCTTTCTTT
CASSSGANRGGRNTEAFF
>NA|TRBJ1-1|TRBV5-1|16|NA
TGCGCCAGCAGCCCCGGACAGTCTTTGGGGAACACTGAGGCTTTCTTT
CASSPGQSLGNTEAFF
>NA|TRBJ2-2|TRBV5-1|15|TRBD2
TGCGCCAGCAGCTTGCTAGGGGAGGGCACCGGGGAGCTGTTTTTT
CASSLLGEGTGELFF
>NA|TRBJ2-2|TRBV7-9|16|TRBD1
TGTGCCAGCAGCTTAGCGCGGCCAGGGGGCACCGGGGAGCTGTTTTTT
CASSLARPGGTGELFF
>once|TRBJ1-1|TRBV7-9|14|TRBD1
TGTTCCAGCAGCCGGGACAGGGGGTGGGCTGAAGCTTTCTTT
CSSSRDRGWAEAFF
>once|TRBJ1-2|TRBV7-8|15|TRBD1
TGTGCCAGCAGCGTAATGCAGGGGGAGGTCTATGGCTACACCTTC
CASSVMQGEVYGYTF
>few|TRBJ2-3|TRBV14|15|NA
TGTGCCAGCAGCCAAGATCGGGCAGGGCCGGTGTTGCAGTATTTT
CASSQDRAGPVLQYF
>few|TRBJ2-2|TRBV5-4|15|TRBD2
TGTGCCAGCAGCTTCAAGCGGGAGCCCACCGGGGAGCTGTTTTTT
CASSFKREPTGELFF
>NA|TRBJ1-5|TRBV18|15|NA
TGTGCCAGCTCACCGACAGAGGCCGGAAGGGTGGCCCAGCATTTT
CASSPTEAGRVAQHF
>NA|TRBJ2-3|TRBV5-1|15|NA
TGCGCCAGCAGCTCGGGACGGGGGAACACAGATACGCAGTATTTT
CASSSGRGNTDTQYF
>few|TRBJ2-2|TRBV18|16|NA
TGTGCCAGCTCACCAGCCCCGACAGGGAACACCGGGGAGCTGTTTTTT
CASSPAPTGNTGELFF
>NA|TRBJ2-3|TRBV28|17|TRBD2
TGTGCCAGCAGTTTACTACAGGAGGGACTAGGGGAAGATACGCAGTATTTT
CASSLLQEGLGEDTQYF
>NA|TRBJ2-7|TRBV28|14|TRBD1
TGTGCCAGCAGTAAGGGACAGGCAACGAACGAGCAGTACTTC
CASSKGQATNEQYF
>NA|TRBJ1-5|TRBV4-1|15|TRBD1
TGCGCCAGCAGCCAGGGACAGGGGGCTATTCAGCCCCAGCATTTT
CASSQGQGAIQPQHF
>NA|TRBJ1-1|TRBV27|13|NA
TGTGCCAGCAGTTTGACCAGGGGAAGGAAGCTTTTCTTT
CASSLTRGRKLFF
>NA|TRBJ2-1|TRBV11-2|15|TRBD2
TGTGCCAGCAGCTTGCCCCCAAGGACTAGAAATGAGCAGTTCTTC
CASSLPPRTRNEQFF
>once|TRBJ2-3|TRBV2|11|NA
TGTGCCAGCAGTGTTATCGATACGCAGTATTTT
CASSVIDTQYF
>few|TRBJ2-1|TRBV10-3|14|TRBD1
TGTGCCATCAGTAGCGGACAGGGGGTGAATGAGCAGTTCTTC
CAISSGQGVNEQFF
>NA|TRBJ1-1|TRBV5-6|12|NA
TGTGCCAGCAGCCCCGGGGAGTTCGGAGCTTTCTTT
CASSPGEFGAFF
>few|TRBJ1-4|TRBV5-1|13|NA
TGCGCCAGCAGCTTGGACACAAATGAAAAACTGTTTTTT
CASSLDTNEKLFF
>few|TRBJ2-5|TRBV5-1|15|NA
TGCGCCAGCAGCCCGCGGACAGGGAGGGGAGAGACCCAGTACTTC
CASSPRTGRGETQYF
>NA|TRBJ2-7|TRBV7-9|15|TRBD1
TGTGCCAGCAGCACTAGTGGGACAGGGGACTACGAGCAGTACTTC
CASSTSGTGDYEQYF
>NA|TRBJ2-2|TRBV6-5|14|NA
TGTGCCAGCAGTTACACAGGGTCCACCGGGGAGCTGTTTTTT
CASSYTGSTGELFF